This TCR beta chain was captured in a study of Ad26.COV2.S vaccination and SARS-CoV-2 variants. This table comes from immunoSEQ multiplex PCR, and its TCRdb copy is limited to in-frame clones, with some not included. The data show about 350,000 clones, 80% to 90% seen once. Germline-derived CDR1 and CDR2 are SGDLS and YYNGEE. Trimming shortened V by 0 bases and J by 7 bases, and 11 bases separated the two germline ends. The CDR3 spans 14 residues. Specified treatment: around 19 received Ad26.COV2.S at low or high dose, single or two shots; 5 received placebo; per-sample allocation not given. Sampling was done on day 63 after the first vaccine or placebo injection.

The chain employs TRBV9 and TRBJ1-5; perhaps TRBD1 as D (5 bases). The starting material was peripheral blood, obtained in a trial of Ad26.COV2.S vaccine versus placebo. This TCR was sampled from a person aged 18-60 years who received the Ad26.COV2.S COVID-19 vaccine or a placebo. The CDR3 loop is CASSVEWGGQPQHF. The CDR3 DNA follows: TGTGCCAGCAGCGTAGAATGGGGGGGACAGCCCCAGCATTTT. Combining the CDR3 with reference TRBV9 and TRBJ1-5 gives the whole variable domain DSGVTQTPKHLITATGQRVTLRCSPRSGDLSVYWYQQSLDQGLQFLIQYYNGEERAKGNILERFSAQQFPDLHSELNLSSLELGDSALYFCASSVEWGGQPQHFGDGTRLSIL.